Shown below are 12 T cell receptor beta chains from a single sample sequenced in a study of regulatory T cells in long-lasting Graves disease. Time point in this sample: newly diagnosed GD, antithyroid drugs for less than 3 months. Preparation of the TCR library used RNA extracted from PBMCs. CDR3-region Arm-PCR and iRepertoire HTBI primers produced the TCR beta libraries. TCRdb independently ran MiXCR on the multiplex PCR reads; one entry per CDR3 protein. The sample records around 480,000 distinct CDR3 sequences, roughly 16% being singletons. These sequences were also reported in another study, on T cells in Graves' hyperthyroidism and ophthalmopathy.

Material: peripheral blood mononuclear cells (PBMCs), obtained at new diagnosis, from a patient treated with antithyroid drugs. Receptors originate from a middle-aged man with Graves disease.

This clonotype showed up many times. In nucleotides, the CDR3 is TGTGCCAGCAGTAAACAGGCGTACCAAGAGACCCAGTACTTC. It encodes CASSKQAYQETQYF. The chain uses TRBV6-1 and TRBJ2-5, with TRBD1 as a possible D gene (5 bases). Germline loops: CDR1 MNHNS, CDR2 SASEGT. Trimming took off 5 bases at V and 0 bases at J, with 10 bases between the two ends. CDR3 length equals 14 residues.

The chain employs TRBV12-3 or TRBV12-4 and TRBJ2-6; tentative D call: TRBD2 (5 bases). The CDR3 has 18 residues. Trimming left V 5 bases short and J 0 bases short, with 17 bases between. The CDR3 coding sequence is TGTGCCAGCAGTGAATTCCCCGTAGGGAGCTCTGGGGCCAACGTCCTGACTTTC. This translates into CASSEFPVGSSGANVLTF.

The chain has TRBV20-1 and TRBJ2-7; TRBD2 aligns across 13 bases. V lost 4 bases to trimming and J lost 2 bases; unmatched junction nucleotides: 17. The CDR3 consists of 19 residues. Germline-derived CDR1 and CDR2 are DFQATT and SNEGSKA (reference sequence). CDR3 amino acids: CSATGGTSGRAQDPYEQYF. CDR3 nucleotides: TGCAGTGCTACCGGGGGAACTAGCGGGAGGGCCCAGGATCCCTACGAGCAGTACTTC.

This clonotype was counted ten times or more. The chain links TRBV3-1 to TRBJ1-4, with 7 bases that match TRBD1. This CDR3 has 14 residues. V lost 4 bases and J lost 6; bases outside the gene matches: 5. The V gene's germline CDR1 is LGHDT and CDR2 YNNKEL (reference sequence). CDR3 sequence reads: CASSPAGGHEKLFF. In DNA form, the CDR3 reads TGTGCCAGCAGCCCCGCAGGGGGTCATGAAAAACTGTTTTTT.

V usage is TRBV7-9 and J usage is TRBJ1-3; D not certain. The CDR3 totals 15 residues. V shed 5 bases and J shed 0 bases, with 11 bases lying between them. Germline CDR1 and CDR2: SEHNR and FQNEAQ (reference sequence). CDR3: CASSPGIRSGNTIYF. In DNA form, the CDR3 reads TGTGCCAGCAGCCCCGGGATTCGCTCTGGAAACACCATATATTTT.

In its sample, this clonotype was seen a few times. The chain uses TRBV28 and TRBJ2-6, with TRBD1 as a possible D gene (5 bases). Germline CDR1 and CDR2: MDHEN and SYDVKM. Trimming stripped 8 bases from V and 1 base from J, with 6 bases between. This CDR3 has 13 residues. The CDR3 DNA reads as TGTGCCAGCGCAGGGTCTGGGGCCAACGTCCTGACTTTC. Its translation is CASAGSGANVLTF.

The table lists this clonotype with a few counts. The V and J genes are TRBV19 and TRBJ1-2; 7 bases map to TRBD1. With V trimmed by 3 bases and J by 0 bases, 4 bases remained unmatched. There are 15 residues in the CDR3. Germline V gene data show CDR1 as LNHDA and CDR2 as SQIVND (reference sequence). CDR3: CASSITGQTNYGYTF. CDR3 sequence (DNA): TGTGCCAGTAGTATTACGGGACAGACTAACTATGGCTACACCTTC.

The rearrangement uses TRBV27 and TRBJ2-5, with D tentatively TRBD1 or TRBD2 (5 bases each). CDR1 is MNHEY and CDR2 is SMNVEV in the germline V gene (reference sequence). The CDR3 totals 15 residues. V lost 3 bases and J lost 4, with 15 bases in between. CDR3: CASSFQGRAGETQYF. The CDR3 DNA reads TGTGCCAGCAGTTTCCAGGGACGAGCAGGAGAGACCCAGTACTTC.

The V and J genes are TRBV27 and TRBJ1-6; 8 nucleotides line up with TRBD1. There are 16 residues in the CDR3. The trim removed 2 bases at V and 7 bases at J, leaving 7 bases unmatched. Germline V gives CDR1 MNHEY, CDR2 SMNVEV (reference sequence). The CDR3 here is CASSLRAGGWNSPLHF. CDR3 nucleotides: TGTGCCAGCAGTTTAAGGGCAGGGGGCTGGAATTCACCCCTCCACTTT.

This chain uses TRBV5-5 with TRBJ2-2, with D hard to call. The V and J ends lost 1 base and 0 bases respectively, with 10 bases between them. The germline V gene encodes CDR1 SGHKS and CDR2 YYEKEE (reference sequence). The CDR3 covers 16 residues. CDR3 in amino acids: CASSLRFTANTGELFF. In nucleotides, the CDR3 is TGTGCCAGCAGCTTGAGGTTCACGGCGAACACCGGGGAGCTGTTTTTT.

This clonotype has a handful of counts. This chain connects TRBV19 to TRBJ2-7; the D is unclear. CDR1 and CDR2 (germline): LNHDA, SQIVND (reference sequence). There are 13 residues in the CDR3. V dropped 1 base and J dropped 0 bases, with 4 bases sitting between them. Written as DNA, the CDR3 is TGTGCCAGTAGTATAGTGGCCTCCTACGAGCAGTACTTC. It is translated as CASSIVASYEQYF. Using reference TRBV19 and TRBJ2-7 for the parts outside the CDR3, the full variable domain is DGGITQSPKYLFRKEGQNVTLSCEQNLNHDAMYWYRQDPGQGLRLIYYSQIVNDFQKGDIAEGYSVSREKKESFPLTVTSAQKNPTAFYLCASSIVASYEQYFGPGTRLTVT.

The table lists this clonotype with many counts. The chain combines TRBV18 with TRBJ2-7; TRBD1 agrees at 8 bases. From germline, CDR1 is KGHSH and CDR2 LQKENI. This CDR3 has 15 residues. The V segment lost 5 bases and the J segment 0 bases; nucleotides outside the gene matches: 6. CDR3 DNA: TGTGCCAGCTCATCAACCGGGACAGGCTCCTACGAGCAGTACTTC. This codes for CASSSTGTGSYEQYF.